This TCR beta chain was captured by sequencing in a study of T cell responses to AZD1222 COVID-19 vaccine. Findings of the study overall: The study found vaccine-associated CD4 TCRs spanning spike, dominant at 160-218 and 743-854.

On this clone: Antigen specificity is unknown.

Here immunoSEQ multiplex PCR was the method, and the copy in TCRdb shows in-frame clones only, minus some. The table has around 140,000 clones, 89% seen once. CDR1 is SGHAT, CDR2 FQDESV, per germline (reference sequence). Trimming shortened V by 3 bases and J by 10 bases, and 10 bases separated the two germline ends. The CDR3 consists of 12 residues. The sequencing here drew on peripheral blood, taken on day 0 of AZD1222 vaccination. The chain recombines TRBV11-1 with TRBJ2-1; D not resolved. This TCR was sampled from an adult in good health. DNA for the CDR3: TGTGCCAGCAGCTTGGACCGTGGGGAGCAGTTCTTC. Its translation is CASSLDRGEQFF.